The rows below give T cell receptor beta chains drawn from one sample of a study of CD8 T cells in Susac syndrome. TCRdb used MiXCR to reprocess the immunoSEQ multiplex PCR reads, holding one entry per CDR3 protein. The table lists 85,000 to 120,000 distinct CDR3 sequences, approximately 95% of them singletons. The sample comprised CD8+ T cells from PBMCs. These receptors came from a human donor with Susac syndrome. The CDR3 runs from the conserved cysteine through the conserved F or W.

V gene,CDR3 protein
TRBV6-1,CASSEPRQAKLPYEQYF
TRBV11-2,CASSSTTSDETQYF
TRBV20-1,CSASVTGGYEQYF
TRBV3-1,CASSQAGSNTEAFF
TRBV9,CASSGTAAYEQYF
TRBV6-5,CASSAGALGGYTF
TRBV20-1,CSARGEMEQFF
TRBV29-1,CSVLQESYEQYF
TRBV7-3,CASSSDSRANTEAFF
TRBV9,CASSIGTSNEKLFF
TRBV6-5,CASRTRDTSPKETQYF
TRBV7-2,CASSLYSYEQYF
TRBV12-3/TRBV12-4,CASSWVSTDTQYF
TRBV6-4,CASSEGPTYEQYF
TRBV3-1,CASSQDSPNEQYF
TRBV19,CASSERGANGELFF
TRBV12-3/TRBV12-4,CASGDEGGAANQPQHF
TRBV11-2,CASSLPGFSGANVLTF
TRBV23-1,CASSLAGGTATNEKLFF
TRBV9,CASSDPPDTQYF
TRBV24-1,CATSERGSTDTQYF
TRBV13,CASSLGTPNTEAFF
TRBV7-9,CASSHPGAGETQYF
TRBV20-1,CSASPGSPYEQYF
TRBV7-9,CASTPPVSTDTQYF
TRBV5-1,CASSQPGGEKLFF
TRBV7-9,CASSSPGTGPYEQYF
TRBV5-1,CASSSGISGGAYEQYF
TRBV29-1,CSVETGGETQYF
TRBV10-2,CASLEGRSYEQYF
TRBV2,CASKGSYYGYTF
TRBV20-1,CSAREGEREQYF
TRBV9,CASSVGDSEGNTIYF
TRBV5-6,CASSQDSHTEAFF
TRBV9,CASSPRTGEYEQYF
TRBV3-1,CASSLDRGNYGYTF
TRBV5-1,CASSSGTESYEQYF
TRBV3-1,CASSQVEGDTQYF
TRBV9,CASSVGGLNTGELFF
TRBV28,CASSRLRQTEQFF
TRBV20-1,CSASDSTAGHQETQYF
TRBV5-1,CASSPTYSYEQYF